This TCR beta chain was captured by sequencing in a study of T cells in Graves' hyperthyroidism and ophthalmopathy. This clonotype was seen many times. TCR beta CDR3 regions were amplified from RNA. Using the HTBI primer set, a first-round RT-PCR was run on the TCR CDR3. TCRdb processed the multiplex PCR reads anew with MiXCR; each CDR3 protein has one entry. The sample has a few hundred thousand distinct CDR3 sequences, around a sixth seen once. The TCR was taken from a woman between 45 and 65 years old with Graves' hyperthyroidism. Sequenced material: blood.

CDR3 in DNA: TGCAGTGCTAGGCACGGACACAAGAACACTGAAGCTTTCTTT. Its protein is CSARHGHKNTEAFF. This chain connects TRBV20-1 to TRBJ1-1, with D possibly TRBD1 on 5 matching bases. Germline CDR1 is DFQATT and CDR2 is SNEGSKA (reference sequence). V lost 3 bases and J 1 base, leaving 12 bases between the germline ends. CDR3 length equals 14 residues.